The 14 T cell receptor beta chains below were found in one sample sequenced in a study of technical replicates of blood from a few donors. The table came from immunoSEQ multiplex PCR; TCRdb's copy has only in-frame clones and leaves some out. The table lists 45,000 to 60,000 clones, roughly 89% of them singletons, with about 3.9% in the top ten. Sequenced material: PBMCs. The receptors were sampled from a human donor in good health. Some clones in this sample may be carry-over from other donors' samples.

This clone has more than one count but fewer than ten. CDR3 protein: CASSVFIGTGANVLTF. CDR3 sequence (DNA): TGTGCCAGCAGCGTTTTTATCGGTACTGGGGCCAACGTCCTGACTTTC. The chain couples TRBV27 to TRBJ2-6; D gene ambiguous. Germline-derived CDR1 and CDR2 are MNHEY and SMNVEV (reference sequence). The CDR3 loop spans 16 amino acids. V was clipped by 6 bases and J by 2 bases, with 14 bases between them.

The gene calls are TRBV12-5 and TRBJ1-4, with a weak D call TRBD1 (5 bases). The CDR3 contains 15 residues. Germline V gives CDR1 LGHNT, CDR2 FRNRAP. V was pared by 6 bases and J by 6 bases, with 17 bases between. This CDR3 is CASGLWSGWDEKLFF. The CDR3 DNA sequence: TGTGCTAGTGGGTTATGGTCAGGGTGGGATGAAAAACTGTTTTTT. The variable domain in full, completed from reference TRBV12-5 and TRBJ1-4, reads DARVTQTPRHKVTEMGQEVTMRCQPILGHNTVFWYRQTMMQGLELLAYFRNRAPLDDSGMPKDRFSAEMPDATLATLKIQPSEPRDSAVYFCASGLWSGWDEKLFFGSGTQLSVL.

The V call is TRBV7-3, the J call TRBJ1-2; possibly TRBD1 for D (6 bases). Germline CDR1 is SGHTA and CDR2 is FQGTGA. With 6 bases removed from V and 3 bases from J, the gap between germline ends came to 20 bases. CDR3 size: 16 residues. The CDR3 DNA is TGTGCCAGCAGTACGCTCCCCAGGGGAATGGACTATGGCTACACCTTC. Protein sequence: CASSTLPRGMDYGYTF.

This rearrangement joins TRBV9 to TRBJ2-5; the match to TRBD2 covers 7 bases. Germline assignment: CDR1 SGDLS and CDR2 YYNGEE. This CDR3 contains 15 residues. The V and J ends lost 0 bases and 1 base, in that order; junction bases with no gene match: 3. CDR3 nucleotides: TGTGCCAGCAGCGTAGGATCTAGCGGCCAAGAGACCCAGTACTTC. Its protein is CASSVGSSGQETQYF.

The chain combines TRBV21-1 with TRBJ1-5. TRBV21-1 is flagged as a pseudogene. The CDR3 is 18 residues long. CDR3 nucleotide sequence: TGTGCCAGCAGCAGGATCCCGGAGGGGCCCCTTAGCAATCAGCCCCAGCATTTT. This translates into CASSRIPEGPLSNQPQHF.

The CDR3 bases are TGCGCCAGCAGCTTGGTTGTCGGCAGGGGTTACGAGCAGTACTTC. Protein sequence: CASSLVVGRGYEQYF. This chain joins TRBV5-1 and TRBJ2-7; possible D gene TRBD1, 6 bases. V lost 0 bases and J lost 4, with 14 bases in between. The germline gives CDR1 SGHRS, CDR2 YFSETQ. The CDR3 has 15 residues.

The table lists this clone with a few counts. This chain connects TRBV5-5 to TRBJ2-1, with 13 positions matching TRBD2. The CDR3 covers 18 residues. Germline loops: CDR1 SGHKS, CDR2 YYEKEE (reference sequence). J was trimmed by 8 bases and V by 0 bases; bases with no gene match: 11. For the CDR3, the DNA is TGTGCCAGCAGCTTGGTCTTAAGTGGACTAGCGGGAGTCTATGAGCAGTTCTTC. Translation: CASSLVLSGLAGVYEQFF.

The CDR3 protein is CASSPQGYEQYF. CDR3 nucleotides: TGTGCCAGCAGCCCACAGGGGTACGAGCAGTACTTC. V usage is TRBV11-2 and J usage is TRBJ2-7, with 7 nucleotides matching TRBD1. V was clipped by 5 bases and J by 4 bases; unmatched bases: 2. From germline, CDR1 is SGHAT and CDR2 FQNNGV. CDR3 length equals 12 residues. Supplemented by reference TRBV11-2 and TRBJ2-7, the full variable domain reads EAGVAQSPRYKIIEKRQSVAFWCNPISGHATLYWYQQILGQGPKLLIQFQNNGVVDDSQLPKDRFSAERLKGVDSTLKIQPAKLEDSAVYLCASSPQGYEQYFGPGTRLTVT.

The rearrangement links TRBV30 to TRBJ1-2; no reliable D call. V lost 4 bases and J 6 bases, leaving 6 bases between the germline ends. CDR3 size: 10 residues. From germline, CDR1 is GTSNPN and CDR2 SVGIG (reference sequence). The CDR3, as DNA: TGTGCCTGGAATAGCGATGGCTACACCTTC. Translated, it gives CAWNSDGYTF.

The chain employs TRBV4-1 and TRBJ1-1; D might be TRBD1 (6 bases). Germline CDR1 MGHRA, CDR2 YSYEKL. Trimming shortened V by 3 bases and J by 3 bases, and 11 bases separated the two germline ends. The CDR3 covers 14 residues. CDR3: CASSQGHQDTEAFF. The CDR3, as DNA: TGCGCCAGCAGCCAGGGACATCAAGACACTGAAGCTTTCTTT.

The chain recombines TRBV6-1 with TRBJ2-2; 7 nucleotides match TRBD1. The CDR3 runs 15 residues. J lost 1 base, V lost 6 bases, and 5 bases had no gene match. CDR1 is MNHNS, CDR2 SASEGT, per germline. The CDR3 loop is CASRPGQMNTGELFF. The CDR3 bases are TGTGCCAGCAGACCGGGACAGATGAACACCGGGGAGCTGTTTTTT.

The CDR3: CASSLGQGGGTEAFF. The CDR3, as DNA: TGTGCCAGCAGTTTGGGACAGGGTGGGGGGACTGAAGCTTTCTTT. This sequence joins TRBV6-6 and TRBJ1-1; TRBD1 matches 9 bases. The CDR3 has 15 amino acids. Germline values: CDR1 MNHNY, CDR2 SVGAGI (reference sequence). Trimming at V came to 4 bases and at J to 5 bases, leaving 8 bases not matched to a gene.

The table lists this clone with a count of one. V gene TRBV27 combines with J gene TRBJ2-1; TRBD2 agrees at 8 bases. The CDR3 length is 15 residues. The trim removed 4 bases at V and 7 bases at J, leaving 9 bases unmatched. The V gene's germline CDR1 is MNHEY and CDR2 SMNVEV (reference sequence). Here the CDR3 reads CASSSHPAGGNEQFF. The CDR3 DNA reads TGTGCCAGCAGTTCGCACCCCGCGGGGGGAAATGAGCAGTTCTTC.

The CDR3 here is CASSEATGEGYTF. The CDR3 nucleotides are TGTGCCAGCAGTGAAGCTACAGGGGAAGGCTACACCTTC. The rearrangement uses TRBV6-1 and TRBJ1-2; 7 bases align to TRBD1. Trimming cost V 0 bases and J 8 bases; bases outside gene matches: 3. Germline V lookup: CDR1 MNHNS, CDR2 SASEGT. The CDR3 runs 13 residues.